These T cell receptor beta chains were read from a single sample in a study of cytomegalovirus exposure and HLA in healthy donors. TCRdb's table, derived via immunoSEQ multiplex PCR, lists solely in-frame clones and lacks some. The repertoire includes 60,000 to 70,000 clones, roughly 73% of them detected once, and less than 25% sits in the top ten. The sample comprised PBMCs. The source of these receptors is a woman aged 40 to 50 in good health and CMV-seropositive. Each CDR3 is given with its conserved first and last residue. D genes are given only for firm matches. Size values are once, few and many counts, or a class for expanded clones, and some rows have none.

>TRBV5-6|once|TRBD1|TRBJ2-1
TGTGCCAGCAGCCTAGGGACAGTTCATAGTGAGCAGTTCTTC
CASSLGTVHSEQFF
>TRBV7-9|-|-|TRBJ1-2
TGTTCCAGCAGCTTAGAACGGGCCCGACTAAACTATGGCTACACCTTC
CSSSLERARLNYGYTF
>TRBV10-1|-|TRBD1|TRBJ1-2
TGCGCCAGCAGTGCCGGGACAGATTATGGCTACACCTTC
CASSAGTDYGYTF
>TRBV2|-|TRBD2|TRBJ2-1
TGTGCCAGCAGTATAGGATTAGCGGGTGTGCAGTTCTTC
CASSIGLAGVQFF
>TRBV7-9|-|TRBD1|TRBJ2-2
TGTGCCAGCAGCTTTACAGGGGGCCTCGTCGGGGAGCTGTTTTTT
CASSFTGGLVGELFF
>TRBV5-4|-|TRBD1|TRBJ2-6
TGTGCCAGCAGCTTGGTGTTCAGGGGGATATACTCTGGGGCCAACGTCCTGACTTTC
CASSLVFRGIYSGANVLTF
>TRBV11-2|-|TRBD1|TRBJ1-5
TGTGCCAGCAGCCCGGGACAGGGGGGAAATCAGCCCCAGCATTTT
CASSPGQGGNQPQHF
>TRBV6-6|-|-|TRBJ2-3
TGTGCCAGCAGTTACCCTATGGGGGCTACAACAGATACGCAGTATTTT
CASSYPMGATTDTQYF
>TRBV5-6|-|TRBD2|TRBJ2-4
TGTGCCAGCAGCAACAGCGGGGGGGCTCCTGGGGCCAAAAACATTCAGTACTTC
CASSNSGGAPGAKNIQYF
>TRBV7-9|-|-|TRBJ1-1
TGTTCCAGCAGCCGATCGGGACTCTCTACTGAAGCTTTCTTT
CSSSRSGLSTEAFF
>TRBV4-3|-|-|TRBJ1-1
TGCGCCAGCAGCCACGTTACCGACAGGAACACTGAAGCTTTCTTT
CASSHVTDRNTEAFF
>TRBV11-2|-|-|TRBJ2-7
TGTGCCAGCACGGGGGTAAGCGAGCAGTACTTC
CASTGVSEQYF
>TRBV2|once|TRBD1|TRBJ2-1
TGTGCCAGCAGTGATAGACAGGGGGCGGTAAATGAGCAGTTCTTC
CASSDRQGAVNEQFF
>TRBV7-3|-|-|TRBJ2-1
TGTGCCAGCAGCTTAGCGGGGAGTAATGAGCAGTTCTTC
CASSLAGSNEQFF
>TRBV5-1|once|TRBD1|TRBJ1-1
TGCGCCAGCAGCTTGCAGGGGGGCGGCACTGAAGCTTTCTTT
CASSLQGGGTEAFF
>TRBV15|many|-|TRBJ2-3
TGTGCCACCAGCAGCGGGACACGGGGAGATACGCAGTATTTT
CATSSGTRGDTQYF
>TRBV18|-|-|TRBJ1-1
TGTGCCAGCTCTCTTGGGGGCACCCAGGACACTGAAGCTTTCTTT
CASSLGGTQDTEAFF
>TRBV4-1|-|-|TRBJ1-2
TGCGCCAGCAGCCAAGAAGACAGAATATACTATGGCTACACCTTC
CASSQEDRIYYGYTF
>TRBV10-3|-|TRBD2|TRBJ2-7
TGTGCCATTAGTGAGTTCGGGGGGATCGACTACGAGCAGTACTTC
CAISEFGGIDYEQYF
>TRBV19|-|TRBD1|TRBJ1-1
TGTGCCAGTAGAATGACCGGGACAGGGGCTAGGGGAGCTTTCTTT
CASRMTGTGARGAFF
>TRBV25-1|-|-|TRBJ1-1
TGTGCCAGCAGTGAAATTTCTGCCAGGGAAGCTTTCTTT
CASSEISAREAFF
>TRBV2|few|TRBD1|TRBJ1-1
TGTGCCAGCACCCCACGGGAGGGGGCGGCTGAAGCTTTCTTT
CASTPREGAAEAFF
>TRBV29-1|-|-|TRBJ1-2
TGCAGCGTTAGGGAGGAGGAGGGTGGCTACACCTTC
CSVREEEGGYTF
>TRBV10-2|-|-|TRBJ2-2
TGCGCCAGCAAAAATATCGGGGAGCTGTTTTTT
CASKNIGELFF
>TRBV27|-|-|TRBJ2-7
TGTGCCAGCAGTTTATCGGCAGGGAACTACGAGCAGTACTTC
CASSLSAGNYEQYF
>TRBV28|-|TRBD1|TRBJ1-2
TGTGCCAGCAGTGCCCCAGGGGGTGCCTATGGCTACACCTTC
CASSAPGGAYGYTF
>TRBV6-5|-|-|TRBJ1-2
TGTGCCAGCAGGTCCACAGGAAGACCTAACTATGGCTACACCTTC
CASRSTGRPNYGYTF
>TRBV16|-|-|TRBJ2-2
TGTGCCAGCAGCCAATTAGAGCGGACTTACACCGGGGAGCTGTTTTTT
CASSQLERTYTGELFF
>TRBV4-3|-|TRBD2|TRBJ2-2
TGCGCCAGCAGCCACGACGGGGGGGTTAGGAACACCGGGGAGCTGTTTTTT
CASSHDGGVRNTGELFF
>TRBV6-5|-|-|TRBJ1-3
TGTGCCAGCACGGGGTTAGGAAACACCATATATTTT
CASTGLGNTIYF
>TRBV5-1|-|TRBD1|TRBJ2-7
TGCGCCAGCAGCTTTTCCCCTCCGACAGGGGCGGCGGCCTACGAGCAGTACTTC
CASSFSPPTGAAAYEQYF
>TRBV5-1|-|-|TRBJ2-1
TGCGCCAGCAGCTTTGAGGGGGGGGGTGAGCAGTTCTTC
CASSFEGGGEQFF